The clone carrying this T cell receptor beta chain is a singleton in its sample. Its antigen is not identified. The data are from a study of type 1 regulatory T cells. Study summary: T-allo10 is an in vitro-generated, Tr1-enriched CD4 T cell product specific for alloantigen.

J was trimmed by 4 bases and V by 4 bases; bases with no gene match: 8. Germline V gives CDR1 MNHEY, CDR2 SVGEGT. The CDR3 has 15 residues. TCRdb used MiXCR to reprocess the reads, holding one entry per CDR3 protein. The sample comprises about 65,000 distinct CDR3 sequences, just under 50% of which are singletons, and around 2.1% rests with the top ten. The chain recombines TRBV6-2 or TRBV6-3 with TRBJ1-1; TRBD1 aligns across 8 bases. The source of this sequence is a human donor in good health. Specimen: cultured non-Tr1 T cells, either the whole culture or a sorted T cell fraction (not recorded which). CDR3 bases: TGTGCCAGCAGTTCCGGACAGGGCGGGACCACTGAAGCTTTCTTT. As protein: CASSSGQGGTTEAFF.